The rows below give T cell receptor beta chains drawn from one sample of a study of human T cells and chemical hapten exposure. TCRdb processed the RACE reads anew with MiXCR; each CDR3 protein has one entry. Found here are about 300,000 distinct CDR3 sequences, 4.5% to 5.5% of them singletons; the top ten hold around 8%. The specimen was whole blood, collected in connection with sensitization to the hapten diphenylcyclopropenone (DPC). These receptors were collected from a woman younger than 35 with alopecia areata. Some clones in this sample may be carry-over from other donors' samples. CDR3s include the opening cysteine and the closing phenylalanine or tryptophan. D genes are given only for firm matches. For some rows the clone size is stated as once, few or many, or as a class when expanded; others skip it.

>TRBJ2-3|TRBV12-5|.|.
TGTGCTAGTGGTTTCGGGGGTGCAGATACGCAGTATTTT
CASGFGGADTQYF
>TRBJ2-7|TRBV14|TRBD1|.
TGTGCCAGCAGCCAAAGGTTGGACGGACAGGACTACGAGCAGTACTTC
CASSQRLDGQDYEQYF
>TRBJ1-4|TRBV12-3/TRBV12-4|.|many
TGTGCCAGCAGTCCCCTCAACGGGCAGGGAGTGTTTTTT
CASSPLNGQGVFF
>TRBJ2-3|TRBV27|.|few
TGTGCCAGCAGTGCCATGCATGTAGTGGGGGGTAGCACAGATACGCAGTATTTT
CASSAMHVVGGSTDTQYF
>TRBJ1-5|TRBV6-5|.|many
TGTGCCAGCAGACAAGACGGCCTTAGCAATCAGCCCCAGCATTTT
CASRQDGLSNQPQHF
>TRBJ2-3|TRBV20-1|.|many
TGCAGTGCGCAACTAGAAAATACGCAGTATTTT
CSAQLENTQYF
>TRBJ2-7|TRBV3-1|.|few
TGTGCCAGCAGCCAATTGGCGGGGTTAAACGAGCAGTACTTC
CASSQLAGLNEQYF
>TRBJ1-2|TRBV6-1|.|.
TGTGCCAGCAGTGAAGTTGGGGGGATGAGCTATGGCTACACCTTC
CASSEVGGMSYGYTF
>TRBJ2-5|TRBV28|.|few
TGTGCCAGCAGTCCCTTTACAAATTTTAAAGAGACCCAGTACTTC
CASSPFTNFKETQYF
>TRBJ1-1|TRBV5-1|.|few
TGCGCCAGCAGCTTGGCCTGGGCGGGCACTGAAGCTTTCTTT
CASSLAWAGTEAFF
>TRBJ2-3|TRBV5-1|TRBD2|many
TGCGCCAGCAGCACCGCCGGGACTAGCGTAGATACGCAGTATTTT
CASSTAGTSVDTQYF
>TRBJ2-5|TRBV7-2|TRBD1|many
TGTGCCAGCAGCTTCAATGGACAGGGCCAAGAGACCCAGTACTTC
CASSFNGQGQETQYF
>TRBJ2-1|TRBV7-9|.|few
TGTGCCAGCAGCTTAGGCCCGGGGGGCCCCTACAATGAGCAGTTCTTC
CASSLGPGGPYNEQFF
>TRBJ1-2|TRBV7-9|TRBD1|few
TGTGCCAGCAGCTGGTCACAGGGGCCAACCTATGGCTACACCTTC
CASSWSQGPTYGYTF
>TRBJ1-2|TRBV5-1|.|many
TGCGCCAGCAGCTTGGACAGGGAATATGGCTACACCTTC
CASSLDREYGYTF
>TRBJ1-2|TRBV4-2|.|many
TGTGCCAGCAGCCAAGAAGTGGGCCCGACGGGCTACACCTTC
CASSQEVGPTGYTF
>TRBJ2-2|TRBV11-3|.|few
TGTGCCAGCAGCTTAGAAAACTGGGGCAGGGGTATCACCGGGGAGCTGTTTTTT
CASSLENWGRGITGELFF
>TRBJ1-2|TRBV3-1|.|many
TGTGCCAGCAGCCAAGTCGGAGGATACGGTGGCTACACCTTC
CASSQVGGYGGYTF
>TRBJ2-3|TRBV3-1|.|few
TGTGCCAGCAGCTATCGACAGGCTATATTTACTAGCACAGATACGCAGTATTTT
CASSYRQAIFTSTDTQYF
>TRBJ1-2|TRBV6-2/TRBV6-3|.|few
TGTGCCAGCAGTTTCTCAGGTCCACAGTATGGCTACACCTTC
CASSFSGPQYGYTF
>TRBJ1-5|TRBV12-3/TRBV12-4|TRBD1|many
TGTGCCAGCAGTAAACAGGGGAGTTGGGGCAATCAGCCCCAGCATTTT
CASSKQGSWGNQPQHF
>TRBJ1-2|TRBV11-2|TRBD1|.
TGTGCCAGCAGCTTAGGCCGATTTACAGGGGATGGCTACACCTTC
CASSLGRFTGDGYTF
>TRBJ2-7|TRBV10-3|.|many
TGTGCCATCAGTGAGGGACAGACAGAGCAGTACTTC
CAISEGQTEQYF
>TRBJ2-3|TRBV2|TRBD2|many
TGTGCCAGCAGTGAAGGCTGGGCGGGGGAGGCAGATACGCAGTATTTT
CASSEGWAGEADTQYF
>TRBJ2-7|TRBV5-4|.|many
TGTGCCAGCAGCTGGGACGTAGGGGAGCAGTACTTC
CASSWDVGEQYF
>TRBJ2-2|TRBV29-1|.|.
TGCAGCGTCGCGACGTATCTAACCGGGGAGCTGTTTTTT
CSVATYLTGELFF
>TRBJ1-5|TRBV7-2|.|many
TGTGCCAGCAGCTTAACAGGGAATCAGCCCCAGCATTTT
CASSLTGNQPQHF
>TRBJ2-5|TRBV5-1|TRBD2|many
TGCGCCAGCAGCTTTGGTTTGGTAGCGGGGGCTACCGAGGAGACCCAGTACTTC
CASSFGLVAGATEETQYF
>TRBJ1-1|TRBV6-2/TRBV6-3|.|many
TGTGCCAGCACCCGCACAGAGAACACTGAAGCTTTCTTT
CASTRTENTEAFF
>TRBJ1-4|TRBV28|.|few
TGTGCCAGCAGTTTGACGGTTGAAAAACTGTTTTTT
CASSLTVEKLFF
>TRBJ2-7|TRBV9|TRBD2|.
TGTGCCAGCAGCGTCGGGGGGACGGCAAGCTCCTACGAGCAGTACTTC
CASSVGGTASSYEQYF
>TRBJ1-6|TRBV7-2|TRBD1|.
TGTGCCAGCAGCAAAGGCCCGGGACAGGGGGTCCCCTATAATTCACCCCTCCACTTT
CASSKGPGQGVPYNSPLHF
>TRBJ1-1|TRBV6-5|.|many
TGTGCCAGCAGTTGGGGCCGGGGCGCTGAAGCTTTCTTT
CASSWGRGAEAFF
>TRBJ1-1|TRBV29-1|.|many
TGCAGCGTTGACTGGGGTCAGGACACTGAAGCTTTCTTT
CSVDWGQDTEAFF
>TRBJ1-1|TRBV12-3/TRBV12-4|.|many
TGTGCCAGCAGTTTTTGGGACCCTAGGGGGGACACTGAAGCTTTCTTT
CASSFWDPRGDTEAFF
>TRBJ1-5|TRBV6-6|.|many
TGTGCCAGCAGGCCATCAGGGAATCAGCCCCAGCATTTT
CASRPSGNQPQHF
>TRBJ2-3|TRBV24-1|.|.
TGTGCCACCAGTGATTTGCAACTCCCAGATACGCAGTATTTT
CATSDLQLPDTQYF
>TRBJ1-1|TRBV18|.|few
TGTGCCAGCTCACCCTTGAGGAGGGACACTGAAGCTTTCTTT
CASSPLRRDTEAFF
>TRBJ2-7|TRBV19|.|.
TGTGCCAGTAACCAGGGAGGCAAGTACGAGCAGTACTTC
CASNQGGKYEQYF
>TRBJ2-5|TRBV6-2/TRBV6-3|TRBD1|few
TGTGCCAGCAGTTACGCAGCAGGGGGAGAGACCCAGTACTTC
CASSYAAGGETQYF
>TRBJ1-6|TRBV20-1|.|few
TGCAGTGCTATAGGCCCCCTTAATTCACCCCTCCACTTT
CSAIGPLNSPLHF
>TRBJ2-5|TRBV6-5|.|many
TGTGCCAGCAGTTACTCCGCAGGGGCGGCGGAGACCCAGTACTTC
CASSYSAGAAETQYF